The rows below give T cell receptor beta chains drawn from one sample of a study of identifying expanded T cells in peripheral blood. This table comes from immunoSEQ multiplex PCR, and its TCRdb copy is limited to in-frame clones, with some not included. The table lists about 100,000 clones, 85% to 90% of them singletons. Sequenced: blood. The receptors were gathered from a person aged 18 to 70 in good health. Both conserved end residues are part of each CDR3. The order of the fields is clone size, V gene, D gene, J gene, CDR3 protein, CDR3 DNA. D genes are given only for firm matches. The size entry is marked missing in some rows and otherwise reads once, few, many or a size class.

clone size: NA; V gene: TRBV18; D gene: TRBD2; J gene: TRBJ2-1; CDR3 protein: CASSPKAGGNEQFF; CDR3 DNA: TGTGCCAGCTCACCAAAAGCGGGAGGGAATGAGCAGTTCTTC
clone size: NA; V gene: TRBV6-1; D gene: TRBD1; J gene: TRBJ2-5; CDR3 protein: CASTRDRGQETQYF; CDR3 DNA: TGTGCCAGCACCCGGGACAGGGGGCAAGAGACCCAGTACTTC
clone size: NA; V gene: TRBV7-6; D gene: NA; J gene: TRBJ1-1; CDR3 protein: CASSFAHQNTEAFF; CDR3 DNA: TGTGCCAGCAGCTTTGCACACCAAAACACTGAAGCTTTCTTT
clone size: NA; V gene: TRBV19; D gene: TRBD1; J gene: TRBJ1-5; CDR3 protein: CASSSDRVYGNQPQHF; CDR3 DNA: TGTGCCAGTAGCTCCGACAGGGTTTATGGGAATCAGCCCCAGCATTTT
clone size: NA; V gene: TRBV7-2; D gene: NA; J gene: TRBJ2-1; CDR3 protein: CASSPRESYNEQFF; CDR3 DNA: TGTGCCAGCAGCCCCCGAGAGTCTTACAATGAGCAGTTCTTC
clone size: NA; V gene: TRBV15; D gene: NA; J gene: TRBJ2-7; CDR3 protein: CATSRDRVGEQYF; CDR3 DNA: TGTGCCACCAGCAGAGACAGGGTGGGCGAGCAGTACTTC
clone size: NA; V gene: TRBV7-9; D gene: NA; J gene: TRBJ1-4; CDR3 protein: CASSLGSGAGTNEKLFF; CDR3 DNA: TGTGCCAGCAGCTTAGGATCTGGGGCGGGAACTAATGAAAAACTGTTTTTT
clone size: once; V gene: TRBV4-3; D gene: TRBD1; J gene: TRBJ1-4; CDR3 protein: CASSQGGQGAFATNEKLFF; CDR3 DNA: TGCGCCAGCAGCCAAGGCGGACAGGGGGCCTTCGCAACTAATGAAAAACTGTTTTTT
clone size: once; V gene: TRBV20-1; D gene: NA; J gene: TRBJ2-3; CDR3 protein: CSVVRTDTQYF; CDR3 DNA: TGCAGTGTTGTCCGAACAGATACGCAGTATTTT
clone size: NA; V gene: TRBV13; D gene: NA; J gene: TRBJ1-1; CDR3 protein: CASSLNRGGNTEAFF; CDR3 DNA: TGTGCCAGCAGCTTAAATAGGGGCGGGAACACTGAAGCTTTCTTT
clone size: NA; V gene: TRBV4-1; D gene: TRBD1; J gene: TRBJ2-1; CDR3 protein: CASSQDRGRDEQFF; CDR3 DNA: TGCGCCAGCAGCCAAGACAGGGGGCGGGACGAGCAGTTCTTC
clone size: NA; V gene: TRBV7-9; D gene: NA; J gene: TRBJ1-5; CDR3 protein: CASSLEVQGYNQPQHF; CDR3 DNA: TGTGCCAGCAGCTTAGAGGTACAGGGTTACAATCAGCCCCAGCATTTT
clone size: NA; V gene: TRBV15; D gene: TRBD1; J gene: TRBJ1-1; CDR3 protein: CATARDSHMNTEAFF; CDR3 DNA: TGTGCCACGGCCCGGGACAGCCACATGAACACTGAAGCTTTCTTT
clone size: NA; V gene: TRBV28; D gene: TRBD2; J gene: TRBJ2-3; CDR3 protein: CASSPQLAGTDTQYF; CDR3 DNA: TGTGCCAGCAGCCCCCAACTAGCGGGGACAGATACGCAGTATTTT
clone size: NA; V gene: TRBV6-4; D gene: TRBD2; J gene: TRBJ2-1; CDR3 protein: CASSQGGSTSNEQFF; CDR3 DNA: TGTGCCAGCAGTCAGGGCGGGAGCACTAGTAATGAGCAGTTCTTC
clone size: NA; V gene: TRBV5-4; D gene: TRBD2; J gene: TRBJ2-7; CDR3 protein: CASSLVPGTSGAFYEQYF; CDR3 DNA: TGTGCCAGCAGCTTGGTACCCGGGACTAGCGGAGCCTTCTACGAGCAGTACTTC
clone size: NA; V gene: TRBV15; D gene: NA; J gene: TRBJ2-7; CDR3 protein: CATSREPAGGEQYF; CDR3 DNA: TGTGCCACCAGCAGAGAACCCGCAGGTGGCGAGCAGTACTTC
clone size: once; V gene: TRBV19; D gene: TRBD1; J gene: TRBJ2-1; CDR3 protein: CASSTPGQGAGNEQFF; CDR3 DNA: TGTGCCAGTAGTACACCGGGACAGGGGGCTGGGAATGAGCAGTTCTTC
clone size: NA; V gene: TRBV18; D gene: TRBD2; J gene: TRBJ2-1; CDR3 protein: CASSPQAGRSSYNEQFF; CDR3 DNA: TGTGCCAGCTCACCCCAAGCGGGGAGGAGCTCCTACAATGAGCAGTTCTTC
clone size: NA; V gene: TRBV9; D gene: NA; J gene: TRBJ1-4; CDR3 protein: CASSVGWANEKLFF; CDR3 DNA: TGTGCCAGCAGCGTAGGGTGGGCTAATGAAAAACTGTTTTTT
clone size: few; V gene: TRBV2; D gene: NA; J gene: TRBJ2-7; CDR3 protein: CASSESEGYEQYF; CDR3 DNA: TGTGCCAGCAGTGAAAGTGAGGGCTACGAGCAGTACTTC
clone size: NA; V gene: TRBV2; D gene: TRBD1; J gene: TRBJ2-7; CDR3 protein: CASTRDSGYEQYF; CDR3 DNA: TGTGCCAGCACCCGGGACAGTGGGTACGAGCAGTACTTC
clone size: NA; V gene: TRBV6-1; D gene: TRBD1; J gene: TRBJ1-4; CDR3 protein: CASTPGQGNEKLFF; CDR3 DNA: TGTGCCAGCACCCCGGGACAGGGGAATGAAAAACTGTTTTTT
clone size: NA; V gene: TRBV6-5; D gene: NA; J gene: TRBJ2-1; CDR3 protein: CASRDGARPNEQFF; CDR3 DNA: TGTGCCAGCCGGGATGGGGCTAGACCCAATGAGCAGTTCTTC
clone size: once; V gene: TRBV5-5; D gene: NA; J gene: TRBJ1-5; CDR3 protein: CASSHRGSQPQHF; CDR3 DNA: TGTGCCAGCAGCCACAGAGGGAGTCAGCCCCAGCATTTT
clone size: few; V gene: TRBV10-3; D gene: NA; J gene: TRBJ1-5; CDR3 protein: CAISEWNQLLHSNQPQHF; CDR3 DNA: TGTGCCATCAGTGAGTGGAACCAGCTTCTGCATAGCAATCAGCCCCAGCATTTT
clone size: once; V gene: TRBV5-1; D gene: NA; J gene: TRBJ2-3; CDR3 protein: CASSVVHSTDTQYF; CDR3 DNA: TGCGCCAGCAGCGTCGTCCACAGCACAGATACGCAGTATTTT
clone size: NA; V gene: TRBV27; D gene: NA; J gene: TRBJ1-2; CDR3 protein: CASSLFGPADYGYTF; CDR3 DNA: TGTGCCAGCAGTCTCTTCGGCCCTGCGGACTATGGCTACACCTTC
clone size: NA; V gene: TRBV5-4; D gene: NA; J gene: TRBJ1-3; CDR3 protein: CASSLPGDSGNTIYF; CDR3 DNA: TGTGCCAGCAGCTTACCAGGGGACTCTGGAAACACCATATATTTT
clone size: NA; V gene: TRBV9; D gene: TRBD1; J gene: TRBJ1-1; CDR3 protein: CASSRRQGMNTEAFF; CDR3 DNA: TGTGCCAGCAGCCGACGACAGGGGATGAACACTGAAGCTTTCTTT
clone size: NA; V gene: TRBV10-3; D gene: TRBD2; J gene: TRBJ2-3; CDR3 protein: CATKPGLAGGPINTDTQYF; CDR3 DNA: TGTGCCACTAAACCGGGACTAGCGGGAGGGCCTATTAACACAGATACGCAGTATTTT
clone size: NA; V gene: TRBV7-2; D gene: NA; J gene: TRBJ2-1; CDR3 protein: CASSWRQVNEQFF; CDR3 DNA: TGTGCCAGCAGCTGGCGGCAGGTCAATGAGCAGTTCTTC
clone size: NA; V gene: TRBV11-2; D gene: TRBD1; J gene: TRBJ2-7; CDR3 protein: CASSSIETGDYEQYF; CDR3 DNA: TGTGCCAGCAGCTCAATAGAGACAGGGGACTACGAGCAGTACTTC
clone size: NA; V gene: TRBV9; D gene: TRBD1; J gene: TRBJ2-1; CDR3 protein: CASSGDRVNRNEQFF; CDR3 DNA: TGTGCCAGCAGCGGAGACAGGGTGAATCGCAATGAGCAGTTCTTC
clone size: NA; V gene: TRBV9; D gene: NA; J gene: TRBJ2-3; CDR3 protein: CASSVELVEADTQYF; CDR3 DNA: TGTGCCAGCAGCGTAGAACTAGTTGAGGCAGATACGCAGTATTTT
clone size: NA; V gene: TRBV7-8; D gene: NA; J gene: TRBJ1-2; CDR3 protein: CASSPVVAGYTF; CDR3 DNA: TGTGCCAGCAGCCCCGTGGTGGCTGGCTACACCTTC
clone size: once; V gene: TRBV6-1; D gene: NA; J gene: TRBJ2-7; CDR3 protein: CASSPDPMNNYEQYF; CDR3 DNA: TGTGCCAGCAGCCCCGACCCGATGAATAACTACGAGCAGTACTTC
clone size: NA; V gene: TRBV19; D gene: TRBD1; J gene: TRBJ2-2; CDR3 protein: CASSIARTGNTGELFF; CDR3 DNA: TGTGCCAGTAGTATAGCCCGGACAGGGAACACCGGGGAGCTGTTTTTT
clone size: NA; V gene: TRBV6-4; D gene: TRBD2; J gene: TRBJ2-3; CDR3 protein: CASSDGGGLGDTQYF; CDR3 DNA: TGTGCCAGCAGTGACGGCGGGGGACTGGGAGATACGCAGTATTTT
clone size: NA; V gene: TRBV30; D gene: NA; J gene: TRBJ2-5; CDR3 protein: CAVYSGQETQYF; CDR3 DNA: TGTGCCGTCTACAGTGGACAAGAGACCCAGTACTTC
clone size: once; V gene: TRBV7-3; D gene: NA; J gene: TRBJ1-1; CDR3 protein: CASSFGVGEEAFF; CDR3 DNA: TGTGCCAGCAGCTTTGGAGTGGGGGAAGAAGCTTTCTTT
clone size: NA; V gene: TRBV15; D gene: TRBD1; J gene: TRBJ2-4; CDR3 protein: CATSTDRGAKNIQYF; CDR3 DNA: TGTGCCACCAGCACTGACAGGGGGGCCAAAAACATTCAGTACTTC
clone size: NA; V gene: TRBV10-3; D gene: NA; J gene: TRBJ2-7; CDR3 protein: CAISDGADEQYF; CDR3 DNA: TGTGCCATCAGTGATGGCGCGGACGAGCAGTACTTC
clone size: NA; V gene: TRBV4-1; D gene: TRBD1; J gene: TRBJ1-2; CDR3 protein: CASSQIGGDYGYTF; CDR3 DNA: TGCGCCAGCAGCCAAATAGGGGGCGACTATGGCTACACCTTC
clone size: NA; V gene: TRBV28; D gene: TRBD2; J gene: TRBJ2-1; CDR3 protein: CASSFLAGPNNEQFF; CDR3 DNA: TGTGCCAGCAGTTTTTTAGCGGGCCCCAACAATGAGCAGTTCTTC
clone size: NA; V gene: TRBV29-1; D gene: TRBD2; J gene: TRBJ2-1; CDR3 protein: CSVGTSGRSAEQFF; CDR3 DNA: TGCAGCGTTGGGACTAGCGGGAGGAGTGCTGAGCAGTTCTTC
clone size: NA; V gene: TRBV5-1; D gene: NA; J gene: TRBJ1-2; CDR3 protein: CASSDGHYGYTF; CDR3 DNA: TGCGCCAGCAGCGACGGCCACTATGGCTACACCTTC
clone size: once; V gene: TRBV28; D gene: TRBD1; J gene: TRBJ2-4; CDR3 protein: CASRRQGTNIQYF; CDR3 DNA: TGTGCCAGCAGGCGACAGGGGACAAACATTCAGTACTTC
clone size: once; V gene: TRBV28; D gene: NA; J gene: TRBJ1-6; CDR3 protein: CASTLLGTVPLHF; CDR3 DNA: TGTGCCAGCACTCTCCTCGGGACGGTACCCCTCCACTTT
clone size: NA; V gene: TRBV2; D gene: TRBD1; J gene: TRBJ1-3; CDR3 protein: CASSTGAGNTIYF; CDR3 DNA: TGTGCCAGCAGTACAGGGGCTGGAAACACCATATATTTT
clone size: NA; V gene: TRBV7-2; D gene: NA; J gene: TRBJ2-5; CDR3 protein: CASSLGTQQETQYF; CDR3 DNA: TGTGCCAGCAGCTTGGGGACACAGCAAGAGACCCAGTACTTC
clone size: once; V gene: TRBV28; D gene: NA; J gene: TRBJ2-3; CDR3 protein: CASPPPGVSADTQYF; CDR3 DNA: TGTGCCAGCCCCCCCCCGGGGGTGAGTGCAGATACGCAGTATTTT
clone size: NA; V gene: TRBV5-4; D gene: NA; J gene: TRBJ1-3; CDR3 protein: CASSFGGAGNTIYF; CDR3 DNA: TGTGCCAGCAGCTTTGGGGGGGCTGGAAACACCATATATTTT
clone size: NA; V gene: TRBV2; D gene: TRBD2; J gene: TRBJ2-1; CDR3 protein: CASRLGLAGSKQFF; CDR3 DNA: TGTGCCAGCAGGCTTGGACTAGCGGGAAGCAAGCAGTTCTTC
clone size: NA; V gene: TRBV11-2; D gene: NA; J gene: TRBJ1-1; CDR3 protein: CASSLVMTNTEAFF; CDR3 DNA: TGTGCCAGCAGCTTAGTGATGACGAACACTGAAGCTTTCTTT
clone size: NA; V gene: TRBV7-9; D gene: NA; J gene: TRBJ2-2; CDR3 protein: CASSSMDTSNTGELFF; CDR3 DNA: TGTGCCAGCAGCTCTATGGACACGTCGAACACCGGGGAGCTGTTTTTT
clone size: NA; V gene: TRBV7-2; D gene: NA; J gene: TRBJ2-1; CDR3 protein: CASSFDPPGQFF; CDR3 DNA: TGTGCCAGCAGCTTCGACCCACCTGGGCAGTTCTTC
clone size: NA; V gene: TRBV6-5; D gene: TRBD1; J gene: TRBJ1-6; CDR3 protein: CASSRQGSENSPLHF; CDR3 DNA: TGTGCCAGCAGTCGACAGGGCTCGGAGAATTCACCCCTCCACTTT